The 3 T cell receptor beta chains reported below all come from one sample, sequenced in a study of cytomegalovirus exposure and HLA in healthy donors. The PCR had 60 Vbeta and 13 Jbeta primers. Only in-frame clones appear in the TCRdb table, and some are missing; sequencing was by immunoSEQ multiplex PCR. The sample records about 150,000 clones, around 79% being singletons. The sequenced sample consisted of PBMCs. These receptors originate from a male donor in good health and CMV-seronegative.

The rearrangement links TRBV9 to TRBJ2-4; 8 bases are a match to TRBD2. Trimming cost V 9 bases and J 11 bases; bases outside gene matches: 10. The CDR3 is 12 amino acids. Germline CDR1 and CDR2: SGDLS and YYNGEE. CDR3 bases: TGTGCCACTTCGGGACTAGGAGGGTTTCAGTACTTC. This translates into CATSGLGGFQYF.

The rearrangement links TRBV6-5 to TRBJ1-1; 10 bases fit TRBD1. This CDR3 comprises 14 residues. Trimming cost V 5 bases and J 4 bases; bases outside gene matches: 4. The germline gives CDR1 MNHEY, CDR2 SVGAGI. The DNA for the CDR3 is TGTGCCAGCAGTCGGGACAGGGGCGGCACTGAAGCTTTCTTT. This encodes CASSRDRGGTEAFF.

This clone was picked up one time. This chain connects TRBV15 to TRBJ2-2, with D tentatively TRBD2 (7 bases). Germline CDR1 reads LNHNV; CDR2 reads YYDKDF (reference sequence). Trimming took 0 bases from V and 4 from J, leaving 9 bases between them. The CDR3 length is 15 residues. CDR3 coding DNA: TGTGCCACCAGCAGAGAAAGGGGGGGCACCGGGGAGCTGTTTTTT. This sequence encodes CATSRERGGTGELFF.